The sequence of this T cell receptor (beta chain) was determined in a study of T cell responses to AZD1222 COVID-19 vaccine. Study-wide findings and caveats: Repertoire sampling was restricted to post-peak T cell response timepoints. Close to half of spike-specific TCRs reportedly recognize unmutated variant regions. AZD1222 recipients seropositive at baseline numbered only six. With two AZD1222 doses given, Spike-specific TCR breadth and depth both rose.

Note on this clone: Antigen specificity is unknown.

Sequencing was performed with immunoSEQ multiplex PCR; in TCRdb, only in-frame clones are kept and a portion is missing. The repertoire includes approximately 30,000 clones, under 90% of them detected once, and 9.5% to 11% sits in the top ten. The CDR3 has 16 residues. Germline CDR1 and CDR2: SGHRS and YFSETQ. V shed 4 bases and J shed 1 base, with 14 bases lying between them. The chain carries TRBV5-1 and TRBJ2-2, with D perhaps TRBD1 or TRBD2 (6 bases each). Source: peripheral blood, taken 28 days after the second AZD1222 dose. This receptor was taken from an adult who received the AZD1222 COVID-19 vaccine. This chain's CDR3 is CASSGGLGQNTGELFF. DNA for the CDR3: TGCGCCAGCAGCGGGGGGCTGGGACAGAACACCGGGGAGCTGTTTTTT.